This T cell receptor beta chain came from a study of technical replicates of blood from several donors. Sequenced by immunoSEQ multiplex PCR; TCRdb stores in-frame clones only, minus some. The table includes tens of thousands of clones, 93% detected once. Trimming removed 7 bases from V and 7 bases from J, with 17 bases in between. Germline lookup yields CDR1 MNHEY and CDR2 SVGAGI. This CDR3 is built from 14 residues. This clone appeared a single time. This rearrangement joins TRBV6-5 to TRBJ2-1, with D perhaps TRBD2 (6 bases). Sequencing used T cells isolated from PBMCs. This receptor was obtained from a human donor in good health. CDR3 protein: CASNPGLGLNEQFF. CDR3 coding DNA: TGTGCCAGCAATCCGGGACTGGGATTGAATGAGCAGTTCTTC.